This entry features one TCR beta chain sequence. This entry is derived from a study of blood T cell repertoires in COVID-19. TCRdb keeps only in-frame clones here, not all; method: immunoSEQ multiplex PCR. The sample consists of a few hundred thousand clones, under 95% of them appearing once. Germline CDR1 and CDR2: SQVTM and ANQGSEA. Trimming cost V 7 bases and J 4 bases; bases outside gene matches: 11. The CDR3 contains 15 residues. This sequence was found in a woman between 25 and 40 years old who had recovered from COVID-19. The sequencing sample was made of PBMCs or T cells enriched from blood (not recorded which). The rearrangement joins TRBV29-1 to TRBJ2-3; 10 bases are a match to TRBD2. The CDR3 spells CSAPLAGGGADTQYF. CDR3 coding DNA: TGCAGCGCTCCATTAGCGGGGGGCGGGGCAGATACGCAGTATTTT.